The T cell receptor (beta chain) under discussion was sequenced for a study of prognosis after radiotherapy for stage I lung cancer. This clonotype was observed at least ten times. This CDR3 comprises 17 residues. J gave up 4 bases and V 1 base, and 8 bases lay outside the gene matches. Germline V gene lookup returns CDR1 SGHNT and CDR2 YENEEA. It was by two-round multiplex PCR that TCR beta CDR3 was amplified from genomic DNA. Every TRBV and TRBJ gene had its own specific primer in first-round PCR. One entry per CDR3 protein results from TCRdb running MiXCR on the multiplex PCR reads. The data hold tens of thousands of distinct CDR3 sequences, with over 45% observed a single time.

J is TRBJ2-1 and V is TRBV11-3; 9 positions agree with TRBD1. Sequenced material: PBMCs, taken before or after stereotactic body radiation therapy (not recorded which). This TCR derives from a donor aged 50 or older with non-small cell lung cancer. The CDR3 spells CASSLGIRGQGYNEQFF. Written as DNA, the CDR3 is TGTGCCAGCAGCTTAGGGATTAGGGGACAGGGTTACAATGAGCAGTTCTTC. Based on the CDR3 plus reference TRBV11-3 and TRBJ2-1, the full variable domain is EAGVVQSPRYKIIEKKQPVAFWCNPISGHNTLYWYLQNLGQGPELLIRYENEEAVDDSQLPKDRFSAERLKGVDSTLKIQPAELGDSAVYLCASSLGIRGQGYNEQFFGPGTRLTVL.